This T cell receptor (beta chain) was identified in a study of identical twins. V shed 3 bases and J shed 2 bases, with 14 bases lying between them. The length of the CDR3 is 15 residues. Each cDNA held unique molecular identifiers, and template switching gave it a universal primer site. TCRdb re-called the 5' RACE reads with MiXCR, one entry per CDR3 protein. The table includes around 480,000 distinct CDR3 sequences, over 12% detected once. These sequences were also reported in another study, on yellow fever vaccine responses in identical twins.

Sequenced input: CD4+ T cells sorted from blood. This chain connects TRBV12-3 or TRBV12-4 to TRBJ2-7; D remains unclear. The TCR comes from a woman younger than 35 in good health. The CDR3 DNA reads as TGTGCCAGCAGTTTCGGCTCCCGCCCCGCCTACGAGCAGTACTTC. Translating gives CASSFGSRPAYEQYF.